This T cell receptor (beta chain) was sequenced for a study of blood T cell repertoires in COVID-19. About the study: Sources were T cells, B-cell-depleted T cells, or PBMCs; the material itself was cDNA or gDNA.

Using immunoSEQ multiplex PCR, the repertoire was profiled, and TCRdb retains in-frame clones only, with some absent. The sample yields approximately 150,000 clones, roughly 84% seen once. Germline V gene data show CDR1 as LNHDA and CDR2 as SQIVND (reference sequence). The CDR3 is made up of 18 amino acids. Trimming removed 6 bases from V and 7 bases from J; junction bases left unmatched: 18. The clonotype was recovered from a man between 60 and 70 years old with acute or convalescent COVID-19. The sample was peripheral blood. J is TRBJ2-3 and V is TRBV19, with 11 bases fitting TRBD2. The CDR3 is CASRAMGTSGFKSYTQYF. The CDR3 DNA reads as TGTGCCAGTAGAGCGATGGGGACTAGCGGTTTCAAGAGTTATACGCAGTATTTT.